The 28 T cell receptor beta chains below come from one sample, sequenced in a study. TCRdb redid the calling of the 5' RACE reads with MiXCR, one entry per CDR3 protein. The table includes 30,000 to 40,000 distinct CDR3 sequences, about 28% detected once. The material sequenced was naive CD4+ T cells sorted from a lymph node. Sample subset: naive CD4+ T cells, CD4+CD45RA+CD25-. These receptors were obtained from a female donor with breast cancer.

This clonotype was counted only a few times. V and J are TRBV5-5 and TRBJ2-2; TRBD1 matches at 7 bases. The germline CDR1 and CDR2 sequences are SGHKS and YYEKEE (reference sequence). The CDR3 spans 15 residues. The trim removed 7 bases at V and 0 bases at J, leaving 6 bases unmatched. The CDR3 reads CASFRDRPNTGELFF. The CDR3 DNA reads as TGTGCCAGCTTCAGGGACAGACCGAACACCGGGGAGCTGTTTTTT.

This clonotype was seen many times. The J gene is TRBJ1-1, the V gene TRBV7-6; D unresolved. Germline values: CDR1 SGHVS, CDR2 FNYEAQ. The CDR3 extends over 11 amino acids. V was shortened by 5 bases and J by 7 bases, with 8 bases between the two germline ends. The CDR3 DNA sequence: TGTGCCAGCAGCGCAGGTTATGAAGCTTTCTTT. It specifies CASSAGYEAFF.

The CDR3 DNA follows: TGTGCCAGTGGACAGGGGAACTATGGCTACACCTTC. This encodes CASGQGNYGYTF. The genes are TRBV12-3 or TRBV12-4 and TRBJ1-2; 9 bases map to TRBD1. The CDR3 consists of 12 residues. V lost 9 bases, J lost 2 bases, and 1 base stayed unmatched.

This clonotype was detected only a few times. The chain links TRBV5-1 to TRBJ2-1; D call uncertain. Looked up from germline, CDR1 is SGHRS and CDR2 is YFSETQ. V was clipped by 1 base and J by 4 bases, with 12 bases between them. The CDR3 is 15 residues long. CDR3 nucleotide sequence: TGCGCCAGCAGCTTGAGTCCGCTCCCTTACAATGAGCAGTTCTTC. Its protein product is CASSLSPLPYNEQFF.

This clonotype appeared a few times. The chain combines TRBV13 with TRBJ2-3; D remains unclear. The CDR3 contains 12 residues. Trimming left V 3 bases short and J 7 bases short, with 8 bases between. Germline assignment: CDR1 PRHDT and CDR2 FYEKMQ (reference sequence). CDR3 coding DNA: TGTGCCAGCAGCTTGGTTGGAAATACGCAGTATTTT. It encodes CASSLVGNTQYF.

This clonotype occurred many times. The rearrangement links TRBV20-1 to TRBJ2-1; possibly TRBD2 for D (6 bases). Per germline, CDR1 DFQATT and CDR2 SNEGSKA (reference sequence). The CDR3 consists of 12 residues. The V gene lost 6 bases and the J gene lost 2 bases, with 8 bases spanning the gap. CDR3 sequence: CSAVAAYNEQFF. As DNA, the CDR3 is TGCAGTGCGGTAGCGGCCTACAATGAGCAGTTCTTC.

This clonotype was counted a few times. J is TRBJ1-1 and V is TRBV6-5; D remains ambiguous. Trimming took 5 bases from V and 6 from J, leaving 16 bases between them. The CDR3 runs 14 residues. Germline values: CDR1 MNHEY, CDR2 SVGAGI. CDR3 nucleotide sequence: TGTGCCAGCAGTGGCCCCACAAGTTCGGCTGAAGCTTTCTTT. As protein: CASSGPTSSAEAFF.

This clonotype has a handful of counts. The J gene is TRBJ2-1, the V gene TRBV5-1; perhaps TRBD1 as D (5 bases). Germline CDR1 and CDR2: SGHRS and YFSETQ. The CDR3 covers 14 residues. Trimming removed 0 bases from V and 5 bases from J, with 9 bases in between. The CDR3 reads CASSLVRVDNEQFF. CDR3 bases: TGCGCCAGCAGCTTGGTCAGGGTTGACAATGAGCAGTTCTTC.

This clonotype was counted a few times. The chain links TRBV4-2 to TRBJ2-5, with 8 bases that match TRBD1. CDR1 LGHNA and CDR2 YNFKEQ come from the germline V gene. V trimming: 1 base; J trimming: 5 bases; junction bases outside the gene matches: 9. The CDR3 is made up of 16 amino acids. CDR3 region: CASSQAQTGERETQYF. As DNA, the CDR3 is TGTGCCAGCAGCCAAGCTCAGACAGGGGAGAGGGAGACCCAGTACTTC.

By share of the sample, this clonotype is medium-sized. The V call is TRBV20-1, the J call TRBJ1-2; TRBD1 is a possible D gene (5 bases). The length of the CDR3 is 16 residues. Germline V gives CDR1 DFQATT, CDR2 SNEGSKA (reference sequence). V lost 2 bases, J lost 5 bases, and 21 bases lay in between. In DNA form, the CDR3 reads TGCAGTGCTAGACCCCCGGCGGGGGGTTTCGTGTATGGCTACACCTTC. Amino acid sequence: CSARPPAGGFVYGYTF.

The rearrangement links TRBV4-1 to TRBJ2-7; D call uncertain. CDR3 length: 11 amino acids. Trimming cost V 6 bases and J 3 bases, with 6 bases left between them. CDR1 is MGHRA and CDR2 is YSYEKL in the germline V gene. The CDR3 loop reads CASSTDYEQYF. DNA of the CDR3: TGCGCCAGCAGTACAGACTACGAGCAGTACTTC.

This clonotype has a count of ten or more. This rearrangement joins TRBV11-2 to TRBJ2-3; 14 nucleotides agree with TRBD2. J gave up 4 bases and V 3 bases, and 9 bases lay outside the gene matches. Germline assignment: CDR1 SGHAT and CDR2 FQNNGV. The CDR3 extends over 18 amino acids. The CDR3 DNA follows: TGTGCCAGCAGCTTTCCCATGACTAGCGGGAGGGCCCCAGATACGCAGTATTTT. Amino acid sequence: CASSFPMTSGRAPDTQYF.

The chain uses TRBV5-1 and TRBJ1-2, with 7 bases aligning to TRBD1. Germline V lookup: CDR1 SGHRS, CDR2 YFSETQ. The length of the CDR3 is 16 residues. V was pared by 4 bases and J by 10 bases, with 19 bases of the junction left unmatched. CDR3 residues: CASSKTTGTTLKIYTF. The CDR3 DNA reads TGCGCCAGCAGCAAGACGACAGGGACAACACTGAAGATCTACACCTTC.

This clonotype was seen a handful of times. CDR3 sequence (DNA): TGCGCCAGCAGCCATCTCGCCCGAACAACGGGCAGCACCTACGAGCAGTACTTC. Translated, it gives CASSHLARTTGSTYEQYF. The chain joins TRBV4-1 to TRBJ2-7; D is unclear. CDR3 length: 18 residues. CDR1 MGHRA and CDR2 YSYEKL come from the germline V gene. With 3 bases removed from V and 2 bases from J, the gap between germline ends came to 23 bases.

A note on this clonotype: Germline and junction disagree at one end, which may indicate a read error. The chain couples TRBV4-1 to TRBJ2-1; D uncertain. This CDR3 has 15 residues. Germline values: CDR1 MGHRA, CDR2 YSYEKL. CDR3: CAGSQVQRSYNEQFF. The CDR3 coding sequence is TGCGCCGGCAGCCAAGTCCAGCGCTCCTACAATGAGCAGTTCTTC.

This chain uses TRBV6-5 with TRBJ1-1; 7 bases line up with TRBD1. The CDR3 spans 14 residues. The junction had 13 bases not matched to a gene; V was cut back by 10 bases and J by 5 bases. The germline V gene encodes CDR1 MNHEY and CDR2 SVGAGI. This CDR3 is CANGEGGGRTEAFF. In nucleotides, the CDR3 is TGTGCCAACGGAGAGGGAGGGGGCCGGACTGAAGCTTTCTTT.

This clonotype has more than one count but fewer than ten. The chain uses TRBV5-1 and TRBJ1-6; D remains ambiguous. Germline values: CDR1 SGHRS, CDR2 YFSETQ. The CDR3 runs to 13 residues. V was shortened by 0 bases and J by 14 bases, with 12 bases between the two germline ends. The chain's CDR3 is CASSLAGVGTLHF. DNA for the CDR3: TGCGCCAGCAGCTTGGCCGGGGTAGGAACCCTCCACTTT. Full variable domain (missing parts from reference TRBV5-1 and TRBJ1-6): KAGVTQTPRYLIKTRGQQVTLSCSPISGHRSVSWYQQTPGQGLQFLFEYFSETQRNKGNFPGRFSGRQFSNSRSEMNVSTLELGDSALYLCASSLAGVGTLHFGNGTRLTVT.

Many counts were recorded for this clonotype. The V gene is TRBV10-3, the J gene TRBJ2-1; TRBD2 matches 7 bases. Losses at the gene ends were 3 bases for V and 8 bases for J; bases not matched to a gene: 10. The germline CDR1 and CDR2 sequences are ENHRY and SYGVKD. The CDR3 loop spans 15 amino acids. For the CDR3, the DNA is TGTGCCATCAGTGACGGGGGGACCGCTATGGATGAGCAGTTCTTC. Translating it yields CAISDGGTAMDEQFF.

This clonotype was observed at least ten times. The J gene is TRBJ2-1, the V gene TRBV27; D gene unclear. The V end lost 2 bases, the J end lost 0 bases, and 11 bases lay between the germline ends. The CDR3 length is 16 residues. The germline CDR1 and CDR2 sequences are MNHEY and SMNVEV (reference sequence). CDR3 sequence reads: CASSLPGLRSYNEQFF. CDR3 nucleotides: TGTGCCAGCAGTTTACCGGGCCTTCGCTCCTACAATGAGCAGTTCTTC.

CDR3 residues: CASSHLLAGGPADTQYF. CDR3 bases: TGTGCCAGCAGCCATCTACTAGCGGGAGGGCCCGCAGATACGCAGTATTTT. The V and J genes are TRBV3-1 and TRBJ2-3; 13 bases are shared with TRBD2. V was clipped by 3 bases and J by 4 bases; unmatched bases: 7. Germline CDR1 reads LGHDT; CDR2 reads YNNKEL (reference sequence). The CDR3 consists of 17 residues.

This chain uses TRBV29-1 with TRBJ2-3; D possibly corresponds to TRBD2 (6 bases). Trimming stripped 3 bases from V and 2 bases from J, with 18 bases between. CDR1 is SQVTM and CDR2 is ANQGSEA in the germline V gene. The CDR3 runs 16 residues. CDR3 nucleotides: TGCAGCGTTGAGGGTGGGGCGGGGCGGAACACAGATACGCAGTATTTT. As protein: CSVEGGAGRNTDTQYF.

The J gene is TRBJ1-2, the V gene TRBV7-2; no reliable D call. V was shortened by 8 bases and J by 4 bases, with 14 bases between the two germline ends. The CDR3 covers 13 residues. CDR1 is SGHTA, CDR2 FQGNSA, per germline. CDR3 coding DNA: TGTGCCAGCTTCACGCCGGGTACCTATGGCTACACCTTC. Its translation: CASFTPGTYGYTF.

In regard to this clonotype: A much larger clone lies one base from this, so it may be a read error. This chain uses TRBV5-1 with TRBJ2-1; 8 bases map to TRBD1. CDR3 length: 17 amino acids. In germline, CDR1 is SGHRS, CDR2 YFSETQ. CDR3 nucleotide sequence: TGCGCCAGCAGCAGGGGCGACAGGGGTCGGACTAACAATGAGCAGCTCTTC. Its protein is CASSRGDRGRTNNEQLF.

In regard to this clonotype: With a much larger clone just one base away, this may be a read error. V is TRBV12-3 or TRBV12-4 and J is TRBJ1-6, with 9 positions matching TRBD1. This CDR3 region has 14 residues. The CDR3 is CTSSPGQGHSPLHF. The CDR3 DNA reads TGTACCAGCAGCCCCGGACAGGGGCATTCACCCCTCCACTTT.

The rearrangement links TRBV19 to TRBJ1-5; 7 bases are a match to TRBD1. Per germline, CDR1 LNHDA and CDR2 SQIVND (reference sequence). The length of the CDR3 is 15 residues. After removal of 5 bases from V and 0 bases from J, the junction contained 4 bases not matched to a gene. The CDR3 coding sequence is TGTGCCAGTAGTGAGGGGGCTTATAGCAATCAGCCCCAGCATTTT. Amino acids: CASSEGAYSNQPQHF. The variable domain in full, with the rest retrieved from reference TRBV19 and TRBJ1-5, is DGGITQSPKYLFRKEGQNVTLSCEQNLNHDAMYWYRQDPGQGLRLIYYSQIVNDFQKGDIAEGYSVSREKKESFPLTVTSAQKNPTAFYLCASSEGAYSNQPQHFGDGTRLSIL.

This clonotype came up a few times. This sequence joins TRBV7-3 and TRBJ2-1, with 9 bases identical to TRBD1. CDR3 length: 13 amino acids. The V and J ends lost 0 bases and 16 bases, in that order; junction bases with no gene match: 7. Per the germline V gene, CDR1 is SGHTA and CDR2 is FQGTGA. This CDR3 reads CASSLTRDRVIFF. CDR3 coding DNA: TGTGCCAGCAGCTTAACCCGGGACAGGGTGATTTTCTTC.

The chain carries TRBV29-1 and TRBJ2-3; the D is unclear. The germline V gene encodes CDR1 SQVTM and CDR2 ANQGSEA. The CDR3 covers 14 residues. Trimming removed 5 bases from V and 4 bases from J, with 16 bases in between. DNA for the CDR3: TGCAGCGTTAGTAGCTTTTCCCCCCCAGATACGCAGTATTTT. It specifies CSVSSFSPPDTQYF.

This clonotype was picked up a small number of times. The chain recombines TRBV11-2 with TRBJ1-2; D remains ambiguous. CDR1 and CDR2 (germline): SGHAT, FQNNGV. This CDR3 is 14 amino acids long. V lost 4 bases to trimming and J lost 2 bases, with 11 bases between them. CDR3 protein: CASSSYERNYGYTF. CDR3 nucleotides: TGTGCCAGCAGCTCCTACGAGAGAAACTATGGCTACACCTTC.